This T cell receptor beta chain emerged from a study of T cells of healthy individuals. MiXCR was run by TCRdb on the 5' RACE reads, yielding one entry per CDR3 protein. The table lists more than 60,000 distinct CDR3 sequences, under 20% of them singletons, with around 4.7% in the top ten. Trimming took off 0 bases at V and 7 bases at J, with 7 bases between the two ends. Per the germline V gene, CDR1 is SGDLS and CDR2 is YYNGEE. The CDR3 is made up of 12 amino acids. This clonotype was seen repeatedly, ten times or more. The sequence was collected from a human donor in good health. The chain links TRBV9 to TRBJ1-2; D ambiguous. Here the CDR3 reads CASSVVGSGYTF. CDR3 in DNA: TGTGCCAGCAGCGTAGTGGGGTCTGGCTACACCTTC.